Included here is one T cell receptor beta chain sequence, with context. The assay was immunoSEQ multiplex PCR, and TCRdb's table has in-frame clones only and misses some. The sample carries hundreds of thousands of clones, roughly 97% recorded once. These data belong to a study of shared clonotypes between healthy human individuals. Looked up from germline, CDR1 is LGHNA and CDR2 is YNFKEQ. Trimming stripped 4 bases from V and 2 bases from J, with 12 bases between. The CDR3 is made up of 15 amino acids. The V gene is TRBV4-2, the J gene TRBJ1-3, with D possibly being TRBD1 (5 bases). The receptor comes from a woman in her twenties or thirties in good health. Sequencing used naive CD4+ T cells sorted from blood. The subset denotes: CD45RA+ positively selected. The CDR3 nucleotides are TGTGCCAGCAGCCCATTAGGGACGGCTGGAAACACCATATATTTT. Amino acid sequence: CASSPLGTAGNTIYF.